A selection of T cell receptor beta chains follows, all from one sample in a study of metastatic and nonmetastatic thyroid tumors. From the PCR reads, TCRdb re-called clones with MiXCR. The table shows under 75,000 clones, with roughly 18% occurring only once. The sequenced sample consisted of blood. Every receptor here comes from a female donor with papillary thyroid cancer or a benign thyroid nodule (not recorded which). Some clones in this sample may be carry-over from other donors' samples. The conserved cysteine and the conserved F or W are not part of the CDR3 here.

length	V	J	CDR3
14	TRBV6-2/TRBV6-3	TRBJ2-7	ASSYGTKSDTYEQY
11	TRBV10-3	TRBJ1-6	AISGQFNSPLH
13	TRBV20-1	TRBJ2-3	SALGLAGPRDTQY
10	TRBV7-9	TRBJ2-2	ASSLGAGELF
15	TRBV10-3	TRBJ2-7	AISEIPGLAGSYEQY
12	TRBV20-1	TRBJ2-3	SATDRDVADTQY
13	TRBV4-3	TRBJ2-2	ASSQDPGNTGELF
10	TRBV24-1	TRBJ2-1	ATAFCYHEQF
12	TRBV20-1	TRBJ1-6	SAGRDRHNSPLH
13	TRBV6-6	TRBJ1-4	ASSYSSGGAGKLF
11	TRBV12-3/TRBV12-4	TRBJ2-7	ACRASSTYEQY
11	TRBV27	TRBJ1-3	ASAKNSGNTIY
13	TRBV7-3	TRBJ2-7	ASSPGLAGRYEQY
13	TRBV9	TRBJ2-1	ASSVSPGPEMEQF
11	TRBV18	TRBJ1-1	ASADDRAGEAF
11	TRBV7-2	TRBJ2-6	ASSWREGNVLT
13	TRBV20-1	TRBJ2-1	SANAGQASYNEQF
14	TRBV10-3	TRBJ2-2	AISDGGQLNTGELF
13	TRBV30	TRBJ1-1	ASTPGWGANTEAF